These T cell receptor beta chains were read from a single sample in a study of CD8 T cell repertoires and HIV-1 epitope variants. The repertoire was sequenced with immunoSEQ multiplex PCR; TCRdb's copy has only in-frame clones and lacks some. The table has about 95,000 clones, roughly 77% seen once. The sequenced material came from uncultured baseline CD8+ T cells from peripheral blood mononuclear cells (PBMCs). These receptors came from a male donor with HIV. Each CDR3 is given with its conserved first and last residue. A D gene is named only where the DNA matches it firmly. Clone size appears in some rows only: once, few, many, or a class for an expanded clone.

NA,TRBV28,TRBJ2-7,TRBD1,TGTGCCAGCAGTTTATTGGCCCTCCGGGACAGCTCCTACGAGCAGTACTTC,CASSLLALRDSSYEQYF
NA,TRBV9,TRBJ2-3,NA,TGTGCCAGCAGCGCCCGGGACGGCCTGCCAGATACGCAGTATTTT,CASSARDGLPDTQYF
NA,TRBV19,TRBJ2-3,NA,TGTGCCAGTAAAGACTCCCTCGGCGGGGAGCCCGCAGATACGCAGTATTTT,CASKDSLGGEPADTQYF
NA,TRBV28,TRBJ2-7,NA,TGTGCCAGCAGTTTTCAGGGCACGTACGAGCAGTACTTC,CASSFQGTYEQYF
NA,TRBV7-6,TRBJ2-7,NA,TGTGCCAGCAGCTTAGGGAACAGGGTGGACGAGCAGTACTTC,CASSLGNRVDEQYF
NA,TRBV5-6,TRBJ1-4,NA,TGTGCCAGCAGCTTGATTCGACTTGAAAAACTGTTTTTT,CASSLIRLEKLFF
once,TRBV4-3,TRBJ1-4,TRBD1,TGCGCCAGCAGCCAGGGGGGAGGGGGCAGAACTAATGAAAAACTGTTTTTT,CASSQGGGGRTNEKLFF
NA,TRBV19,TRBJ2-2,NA,TGTGCCAGTAGAGGCGTCGGGGCCGGGGAGCTGTTTTTT,CASRGVGAGELFF
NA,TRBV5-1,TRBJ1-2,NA,TGCGCCAGCAGCGTAGACGGTCCCTATGGCTACACCTTC,CASSVDGPYGYTF
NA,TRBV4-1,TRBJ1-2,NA,TGCGCCAGCAGCCAAGATCGGGGGGAGGGCTACACCTTC,CASSQDRGEGYTF
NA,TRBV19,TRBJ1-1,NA,TGTGCCAGTAGTATAAGAAGAGAAATGAACACTGAAGCTTTCTTT,CASSIRREMNTEAFF